This entry features one T cell receptor (beta chain) sequence. Its specificity is not known. One junction end does not reproduce the germline sequence, and a read error may be involved. This record belongs to a study of CD8+CD57+ T cells in acquired aplastic anemia. The study's findings and limits: Twenty-nine was the count of CD8+ CDR3 sequences that patients shared with controls.

CDR3 size: 14 residues. CDR1 and CDR2 from the germline V gene are MGHRA and YSYEKL. Profiling that covered TCR beta VDJ and CDR3 relied on genomic DNA as its template. From the reads, TCRdb called clonotypes with MiXCR, one entry per CDR3 protein. Of 200,000 to 250,000 distinct CDR3 sequences in the sample, 61% were seen once. This TCR came from a human donor in good health. The V call is TRBV4-1, the J call TRBJ2-1, with D hard to call. Sequenced sample: sorted CD4+, CD8+, or CD8+CD57+ T cells (not recorded which) from PBMCs. CDR3 loop: CASRARSSYDEQFF. In DNA, the CDR3 is TGCGCCAGCAGGGCTCGAAGCTCCTACGATGAGCAGTTCTTC.